This TCR beta chain was sequenced during a study of vaccination effects on CD4 cells after COVID-19. Study as a whole: Participants were vaccinated with two doses of either the BNT162b2 or mRNA-1273 vaccine. Specimens were obtained from two convalescent patients 16 days and one week prior to vaccination.

V was trimmed by 5 bases and J by 0 bases, leaving 13 bases between them. Germline V lookup: CDR1 SGHDN, CDR2 FVKESK. This CDR3 has 16 amino acids. Sequencing followed a ViraFEST assay step that expanded antigen-specific CD4+ T cells with viral peptide pools. Subsequent to a culture period of roughly 11 days, CD4+ T cells were isolated. This person's SARS-CoV-2 infection, confirmed by PCR, occurred between March and December 2020. Half-medium exchanges with IL-2 medium took place on days 3 and 7. Repertoires were generated with immunoSEQ multiplex PCR, while TCRdb's copy carries only in-frame clones and drops some. The table has some 35,000 clones, approximately 72% seen once; the top ten hold approximately 15%. A remark on this clone: Its antigen is not known.

The clonotype comes from a human donor who had a prior SARS-CoV-2 infection. This chain joins TRBV14 and TRBJ1-4, with unresolved D. This material consisted of CD4+ T cells from PBMCs cultured with HCoV-NL63 spike peptides, taken before COVID-19 vaccination. CDR3 bases: TGTGCCAGCAGCTTCGCCTACGGTGCAACTAATGAAAAACTGTTTTTT. This sequence encodes CASSFAYGATNEKLFF. Combining the CDR3 with reference TRBV14 and TRBJ1-4 gives the whole variable domain EAGVTQFPSHSVIEKGQTVTLRCDPISGHDNLYWYRRVMGKEIKFLLHFVKESKQDESGMPNNRFLAERTGGTYSTLKVQPAELEDSGVYFCASSFAYGATNEKLFFGSGTQLSVL.